These 23 T cell receptor beta chains were sequenced from one sample in a study of blood T cell repertoires in COVID-19. Repertoires were generated with immunoSEQ multiplex PCR, while TCRdb's copy carries only in-frame clones and drops some. The sample includes about 250,000 clones, around 88% of them seen just once. What was sequenced was peripheral blood. The receptor set was obtained from an elderly woman with COVID-19, enrolled during active disease.

The V call is TRBV29-1, the J call TRBJ1-4; D possibly corresponds to TRBD1 (5 bases). Germline values: CDR1 SQVTM, CDR2 ANQGSEA. Trimming took 7 bases from V and 4 from J, leaving 10 bases between them. This CDR3 is 12 amino acids long. The CDR3 region is CSALGGNEKLFF. The CDR3, as DNA: TGCAGCGCCCTGGGGGGTAATGAAAAACTGTTTTTT.

The chain uses TRBV19 and TRBJ1-2, with 7 bases fitting TRBD1. The germline V gene encodes CDR1 LNHDA and CDR2 SQIVND (reference sequence). After removal of 6 bases from V and 8 bases from J, the junction contained 12 bases not matched to a gene. CDR3 length: 14 residues. DNA for the CDR3: TGTGCCAGTAGCACGCAGGGGGAAACGGGCGGCTACACCTTC. This sequence encodes CASSTQGETGGYTF.

The genes are TRBV28 and TRBJ2-3, with 9 bases lining up with TRBD1. After removal of 5 bases from V and 4 bases from J, the junction contained 7 bases not matched to a gene. This CDR3 spans 15 amino acids. Germline lookup yields CDR1 MDHEN and CDR2 SYDVKM. CDR3 residues: CASSNGQGFPDTQYF. CDR3 bases: TGTGCCAGCAGTAACGGACAGGGGTTCCCAGATACGCAGTATTTT.

The chain links TRBV21-1 to TRBJ2-7; the DNA was not used to check the table's D call, TRBD1. TRBV21-1 is given as a pseudogene. The CDR3 extends over 15 amino acids. The CDR3 loop reads CASSNEYRVPYEQYF. The CDR3 bases are TGTGCCAGCAGCAACGAATACAGGGTGCCGTACGAGCAGTACTTC.

V usage is TRBV21-1 and J usage is TRBJ2-7; the table's TRBD2 call for D was not verified on the DNA. TRBV21-1 is marked as a pseudogene. The CDR3 totals 16 residues. Here the CDR3 reads CASSKGVGDHHYEQYF. In nucleotides, the CDR3 is TGTGCCAGCAGCAAAGGGGTCGGGGATCACCACTACGAGCAGTACTTC.

This chain uses TRBV6-4 with TRBJ2-3, with D perhaps matching TRBD1 (6 bases). CDR3 length: 13 amino acids. The V gene lost 6 bases and the J gene lost 5 bases, with 12 bases spanning the gap. Germline V gives CDR1 MRHNA, CDR2 SNTAGT. The CDR3 nucleotides read TGTGCCAGCAGCCGACAGGCAGAAGATACGCAGTATTTT. It yields the protein CASSRQAEDTQYF.

The V and J genes are TRBV7-2 and TRBJ1-5, with a weak D call TRBD1 (6 bases). The CDR3 is 13 amino acids. Trimming left V 5 bases short and J 11 bases short, with 16 bases between. From germline, CDR1 is SGHTA and CDR2 FQGNSA. Here the CDR3 DNA reads TGTGCCAGCAGCGAAGACAGGCTCGGGGCCCAGCATTTT. Its translation is CASSEDRLGAQHF. The full variable domain, with the rest looked up from reference TRBV7-2 and TRBJ1-5, is GAGVSQSPSNKVTEKGKDVELRCDPISGHTALYWYRQSLGQGLEFLIYFQGNSAPDKSGLPSDRFSAERTGGSVSTLTIQRTQQEDSAVYLCASSEDRLGAQHFGDGTRLSIL.

DNA of the CDR3: TGCGCCAGCAGCTTGGCCCGGGACAGCTTACAAGAGACCCAGTACTTC. Protein product: CASSLARDSLQETQYF. The chain employs TRBV5-1 and TRBJ2-5; TRBD1 matches at 7 bases. The CDR3 consists of 16 residues. Germline trimming cut 0 bases from V and 2 bases from J; bases unmatched to any gene: 7. Germline CDR1 SGHRS, CDR2 YFSETQ. The complete variable domain, with remaining parts taken from reference TRBV5-1 and TRBJ2-5, reads KAGVTQTPRYLIKTRGQQVTLSCSPISGHRSVSWYQQTPGQGLQFLFEYFSETQRNKGNFPGRFSGRQFSNSRSEMNVSTLELGDSALYLCASSLARDSLQETQYFGPGTRLLVL.

This chain uses TRBV9 with TRBJ2-3, with 7 positions matching TRBD2. The trim removed 3 bases at V and 3 bases at J, leaving 7 bases unmatched. The V gene's germline CDR1 is SGDLS and CDR2 YYNGEE. The CDR3 length is 15 residues. CDR3 sequence: CASSAEFGGTDTQYF. The CDR3 coding sequence is TGTGCCAGCAGCGCCGAATTCGGGGGGACAGATACGCAGTATTTT.

This chain uses TRBV7-8 with TRBJ2-7, with 9 bases lining up with TRBD2. This CDR3 is built from 15 residues. CDR1 and CDR2 from the germline V gene are SGHVS and FQNEAQ. After removal of 3 bases from V and 5 bases from J, the junction contained 8 bases not matched to a gene. CDR3 nucleotide sequence: TGTGCCAGCAGCTTGTTTAGCGGGGGTTCTAACGAGCAGTACGTC. Translation: CASSLFSGGSNEQYV.

The gene calls are TRBV28 and TRBJ2-5, with 10 bases lining up with TRBD2. V was pared by 4 bases and J by 2 bases, with 7 bases of the junction left unmatched. CDR3 length: 16 amino acids. Germline assignment: CDR1 MDHEN and CDR2 SYDVKM. The DNA of the CDR3 is TGTGCCAGCAGTTACGTAGCGGGGGGCGCTCAAGAGACCCAGTACTTC. This encodes CASSYVAGGAQETQYF.

The chain recombines TRBV10-3 with TRBJ1-2; unclear D gene. CDR1 and CDR2 (germline): ENHRY, SYGVKD. This CDR3 comprises 13 residues. V was shortened by 0 bases and J by 7 bases, with 9 bases between the two germline ends. The CDR3 DNA sequence: TGTGCCATCAGTGAGTCTAGCACCCCTGGCTACACCTTC. Its protein is CAISESSTPGYTF.

This clone was seen more than once but under ten times. This chain connects TRBV30 to TRBJ1-3; D is possibly TRBD1 (6 bases). Looked up from germline, CDR1 is GTSNPN and CDR2 is SVGIG (reference sequence). The CDR3 covers 12 residues. With 3 bases removed from V and 8 bases from J, the gap between germline ends came to 11 bases. CDR3 nucleotide sequence: TGTGCCTGGAGACTGACAGGATACACCATATATTTT. Translation gives CAWRLTGYTIYF.

The gene calls are TRBV5-6 and TRBJ1-2; TRBD1 might be the D (5 bases). Germline V gene data show CDR1 as SGHDT and CDR2 as YYEEEE. Trimming cost V 3 bases and J 3 bases, with 15 bases left between them. The CDR3 contains 15 residues. The CDR3 loop reads CASSSWQAGDYGYTF. The CDR3 DNA reads as TGTGCCAGCAGCTCGTGGCAGGCGGGGGACTATGGCTACACCTTC.

CDR3 in amino acids: CASSLVQGYGYTF. CDR3 bases: TGTGCCAGCAGCTTAGTGCAGGGTTATGGCTACACCTTC. V is TRBV7-8 and J is TRBJ1-2, with TRBD1 as a possible D gene (5 bases). The CDR3 has 13 residues. The V gene's germline CDR1 is SGHVS and CDR2 FQNEAQ. V dropped 1 base and J dropped 5 bases, with 8 bases sitting between them.

The rearrangement uses TRBV2 and TRBJ1-2; 8 bases fit TRBD1. J gave up 5 bases and V 3 bases, and 5 bases lay outside the gene matches. The CDR3 contains 14 residues. Germline V gene sequence: CDR1 SNHLY, CDR2 FYNNEI. CDR3 DNA sequence: TGTGCCAGCAGTGAGGCAGGGGGCTGGTATGGCTACACCTTC. It codes for CASSEAGGWYGYTF.

The chain is built from TRBV6-4 and TRBJ2-3; TRBD2 might be the D (5 bases). V gave up 4 bases and J gave up 1 base, with 12 bases separating them. Looked up from germline, CDR1 is MRHNA and CDR2 is SNTAGT. This CDR3 is 15 amino acids long. The CDR3 DNA reads TGTGCCAGCAGTGTCGACGGGGTCCGCACAGATACGCAGTATTTT. Translating gives CASSVDGVRTDTQYF.

The table lists this clone with a count of one. This chain joins TRBV6-1 and TRBJ1-6, with D possibly TRBD1 on 5 matching bases. The germline V and J ends were trimmed by 1 base and 10 bases, with 14 bases remaining between them. The CDR3 spans 15 residues. CDR1 and CDR2 from the germline V gene are MNHNS and SASEGT. The CDR3: CASSEVGLGGSPLHF. For the CDR3, the DNA is TGTGCCAGCAGTGAAGTGGGGCTGGGTGGGTCACCCCTCCACTTT.

In DNA, the CDR3 is TGTGCCAGCAGCTTAGAGTACTCTGGGGCCAACGTCCTGACTTTC. Residues: CASSLEYSGANVLTF. The chain is built from TRBV11-2 and TRBJ2-6, with no clear D. Trimming pared 0 bases from V and 0 bases from J, leaving 3 bases between. In germline, CDR1 is SGHAT, CDR2 FQNNGV. There are 15 residues in the CDR3.

The V and J genes are TRBV6-5 and TRBJ2-5; tentatively, D is TRBD1 (6 bases). In germline, CDR1 is MNHEY, CDR2 SVGAGI. V lost 0 bases to trimming and J lost 5 bases, with 10 bases between them. This CDR3 comprises 14 residues. The CDR3 DNA sequence: TGTGCCAGCAGTTACTCAAGGGGGTATGAGACCCAGTACTTC. Encoded protein: CASSYSRGYETQYF.

This clone occurred once. The V and J genes are TRBV18 and TRBJ1-3; TRBD1 is a possible D gene (5 bases). Germline assignment: CDR1 KGHSH and CDR2 LQKENI. This CDR3 has 13 residues. The ends were cut back, 2 bases at V and 8 bases at J, with 10 bases in the middle. CDR3 sequence (DNA): TGTGCCAGCTCACCAGGATTAGGGGACACCATATATTTT. Protein: CASSPGLGDTIYF. Looking up the rest from reference TRBV18 and TRBJ1-3 gives the full variable domain: NAGVMQNPRHLVRRRGQEARLRCSPMKGHSHVYWYRQLPEEGLKFMVYLQKENIIDESGMPKERFSAEFPKEGPSILRIQQVVRGDSAAYFCASSPGLGDTIYFGEGSWLTVV.

The chain combines TRBV14 with TRBJ2-1; 7 nucleotides match TRBD1. The J segment lost 4 bases and the V segment lost 4 bases, leaving 19 bases of the junction unmatched. The CDR3 is 19 residues long. CDR1 and CDR2 from the germline V gene are SGHDN and FVKESK. The CDR3 DNA follows: TGTGCCAGCAGCCTAGAGGCGAAGGGGGCCACCTTTAGGTACAATGAGCAGTTCTTC. Its protein product is CASSLEAKGATFRYNEQFF.

The chain joins TRBV18 to TRBJ1-5, with D perhaps matching TRBD1 (6 bases). Trimming took off 3 bases at V and 6 bases at J, with 12 bases between the two ends. The CDR3 spans 14 residues. Germline CDR1 and CDR2: KGHSH and LQKENI. CDR3 DNA sequence: TGTGCCAGCTCACCGGGACACGGGTCTCAGCCCCAGCATTTT. Translation: CASSPGHGSQPQHF.